The T cell receptor beta chain under discussion was sequenced for a study of shared clonotypes between healthy human individuals. Overall study findings and caveats: Clonotype sharing among donors, it was expected, would be affected by sequencing depth.

The CD4+ fraction was divided into a CD45RA+ naive subset and a CD45RA-negative memory subset. Germline V gene sequence: CDR1 SGDLS, CDR2 YYNGEE. With V trimmed by 3 bases and J by 9 bases, 6 bases remained unmatched. CDR3 length: 13 residues. Assay used: immunoSEQ multiplex PCR; TCRdb lists only in-frame clones, some missing. The sample lists around 1 million clones, 76% occurring once. This clone was counted between two and nine times. The antigen is unknown. The sequenced sample consisted of memory CD4+ T cells sorted from blood. Regarding subset: CD45RA-negative fraction. The rearrangement links TRBV9 to TRBJ2-7; 10 bases agree with TRBD1. This receptor was taken from a man aged 18 to 30 in good health. The CDR3 DNA reads TGTGCCAGCAGCGCCGGGACAGGGGCGGCGCAGTACTTC. It encodes CASSAGTGAAQYF.